This T cell receptor beta chain was recovered during a study of cytomegalovirus exposure and HLA in healthy donors. Study outcomes and limitations: A likely sequencing artifact accounted for one observed cluster of highly shared sequence variants. Among TCR beta chains, those listed as cytomegalovirus-associated numbered around 160. A previous analysis found most TCR beta V segments productive roughly 87% or roughly 30% of the time. Per a later analysis, about 17,000 TCR beta sequences showed association with HLA alleles at 0.05 false discovery rate.

PCR employed 60 Vbeta and 13 Jbeta primers. The method was immunoSEQ multiplex PCR; TCRdb's version includes in-frame clones alone and lacks a portion of them. The sample holds some 90,000 clones; approximately 80% are singletons and the top ten take roughly 25%. On this clone: The antigen remains unidentified.

The sequence derives from a woman between 45 and 65 years old in good health and CMV-seropositive. Sequencing was carried out using PBMCs.

CDR3 coding DNA: TGCGCCAGCAGCCCTTTTCACGGGAGGGATACGCAGTATTTT. This encodes CASSPFHGRDTQYF. The chain has TRBV10-1 and TRBJ2-3; 7 bases fit TRBD2. Germline V gene sequence: CDR1 WNHNN, CDR2 SYGVQD (reference sequence). V shed 6 bases, J shed 6 bases, and the junction held 9 bases outside the gene matches. The length of the CDR3 is 14 residues.